This TCR beta chain was obtained from a study of T cell changes during pregnancy in multiple sclerosis. This CDR3 has 12 residues. V lost 6 bases, J lost 7 bases, and 7 bases lay in between. Germline V gene sequence: CDR1 SGHTA, CDR2 FQGTGA. Clones were read by immunoSEQ multiplex PCR, and TCRdb kept only the in-frame ones, dropping some. The sample contains roughly 54,000 clones, 92% of which appear only once. Source: CD4+ T cells from peripheral blood mononuclear cells, taken after pregnancy. The sequence was collected from a female donor with multiple sclerosis, enrolled in a pregnancy study. This sequence joins TRBV7-3 and TRBJ1-6; no definite D call. This CDR3 is CASRLENSPLHF. The CDR3, as DNA: TGTGCCAGCAGACTAGAGAATTCACCCCTCCACTTT.